The subject of this entry is one T cell receptor (beta chain). In the original analysis: Estimated nucleated cell counts came from reference gene primer amplification. The protocol was immunoSEQ multiplex PCR, while the TCRdb copy is restricted to in-frame clones and leaves out a portion. The DNA gave D and trimming, while V, J and clone size come from that table. Among around 120,000 clones listed, around 81% were seen once. V lost 3 bases, J lost 7 bases, and 9 bases lay in between. This CDR3 spans 12 amino acids. Germline-derived CDR1 and CDR2 are SNHLY and FYNNEI. These data originate in a study of blood T cell repertoires in COVID-19. Overall study context: Researchers got acute and convalescent COVID-19 samples from the United States, Italy and Spain. The cDNA or gDNA used as material had been derived from T cells, B-cell-depleted T cells, or PBMCs.

V usage is TRBV2 and J usage is TRBJ1-1, with D tentatively TRBD1 (5 bases). The TCR comes from a man in his 70s with acute or convalescent COVID-19. The source material was peripheral blood. The CDR3 is CASSDQGSEAFF. CDR3 DNA: TGTGCCAGCAGTGATCAGGGAAGTGAAGCTTTCTTT.